This T cell receptor (beta chain) was captured by sequencing in a study of early T cells in non-severe SARS-CoV-2 infection. Across the study: Chains from this unsorted whole-blood bulk RNA could not be paired.

In regard to this clonotype: Its specificity is unknown.

The CDR3 sequence is 15 residues long. Trimming stripped 1 base from V and 0 bases from J, with 8 bases between. CDR1 SGHNT and CDR2 YENEEA come from the germline V gene. Study-wide results and caveats: There was a bias toward anti-spike CD8 responses in VDJdb matching, which missed private and CD4 specificities.

Individual cDNA molecules received unique molecular identifiers during library preparation. TCRdb passed the 5' RACE reads through MiXCR, listing each CDR3 protein once. The profile shows around 40,000 distinct CDR3 sequences, roughly 6% of them singletons. This chain links TRBV11-3 with TRBJ2-3; D is unresolved. This sequence originates from an adult who was a healthcare worker with PCR-confirmed SARS-CoV-2 infection or an uninfected control (not recorded which). The material sequenced was whole blood. The DNA of the CDR3 is TGTGCCAGCAGCTTAGGATTGAGTAGCACAGATACGCAGTATTTT. It codes for CASSLGLSSTDTQYF.